These 9 T cell receptor beta chains originate from one sample sequenced in a study of CD8+ T cells in alopecia areata. Following extraction, RNA underwent reverse transcription to cDNA, which served as the sequencing template. Sequenced by immunoSEQ multiplex PCR; TCRdb stores in-frame clones only, minus some. Of tens of thousands of clones in the sample, 65% were seen once. This sample's treatment: oral pan-JAK inhibitor, 5-10 mg twice daily. The material sequenced was CD8+ T cells sorted from blood, taken at week 4, from a patient treated with tofacitinib. The receptors derive from a human donor with alopecia areata.

This clone was seen just once. The V call is TRBV29-1, the J call TRBJ2-3; TRBD2 aligns across 16 bases. V lost 7 bases to trimming and J lost 0 bases; unmatched junction nucleotides: 7. The CDR3 consists of 17 residues. Germline V gives CDR1 SQVTM, CDR2 ANQGSEA. The CDR3 DNA sequence: TGCAGCGCTTCCGGGACTAGCGGGGGGGTTAGCACAGATACGCAGTATTTT. This sequence encodes CSASGTSGGVSTDTQYF.

The rearrangement uses TRBV30 and TRBJ2-2; D not resolved. Germline CDR1 is GTSNPN and CDR2 is SVGIG (reference sequence). The CDR3 extends over 13 amino acids. V was shortened by 4 bases and J by 4 bases, with 10 bases between the two germline ends. CDR3 sequence (DNA): TGTGCCTGGAATCATTTAGGCACCGGGGAGCTGTTTTTT. Protein product: CAWNHLGTGELFF.

The chain employs TRBV7-2 and TRBJ2-7; D possibly matches TRBD1 or TRBD2 (5 bases each). Germline lookup yields CDR1 SGHTA and CDR2 FQGNSA. This CDR3 comprises 14 residues. Trimming pared 1 base from V and 2 bases from J, leaving 9 bases between. This chain's CDR3 is CASSLGGDAYEQYF. The CDR3 region has the DNA TGTGCCAGCAGCTTAGGAGGGGACGCCTACGAGCAGTACTTC.

This clone was seen only a few times. The V call is TRBV29-1, the J call TRBJ2-7; the D gene is possibly TRBD1 (6 bases). The CDR3 spans 13 residues. The germline V and J ends were trimmed by 6 bases and 1 base, with 13 bases remaining between them. CDR1 is SQVTM, CDR2 ANQGSEA, per germline. CDR3 region: CSVRDTKSYEQYF. In DNA form, the CDR3 reads TGCAGCGTCCGGGACACTAAATCCTACGAGCAGTACTTC.

The chain links TRBV29-1 to TRBJ1-1; D unclear. V shed 6 bases and J shed 8 bases, with 13 bases lying between them. Germline V CDR1 and CDR2: SQVTM, ANQGSEA. The CDR3 loop spans 11 amino acids. CDR3 amino acids: CSVHSAAEAFF. The CDR3 DNA is TGCAGCGTCCACAGTGCGGCAGAAGCTTTCTTT.

The chain carries TRBV7-6 and TRBJ2-1, with D maybe TRBD1 (6 bases). The CDR3 is 14 residues long. The germline V gene encodes CDR1 SGHVS and CDR2 FNYEAQ. Trimming shortened V by 1 base and J by 9 bases, and 13 bases separated the two germline ends. The CDR3 DNA reads TGTGCCAGCAGCTTAGAAACAGGGACCCCTGAGCAGTTCTTC. This codes for CASSLETGTPEQFF.

CDR3 DNA: TGTGCCAGCAGTGCTACCGGACAGTCCTACGAGCAGTACTTC. As protein: CASSATGQSYEQYF. V and J are TRBV6-5 and TRBJ2-7; TRBD1 is a possible D gene (6 bases). CDR1 is MNHEY and CDR2 is SVGAGI in the germline V gene. The CDR3 runs to 14 residues. Trimming pared 5 bases from V and 1 base from J, leaving 12 bases between.

The chain has TRBV9 and TRBJ1-1; TRBD1 aligns across 9 bases. With V trimmed by 4 bases and J by 1 base, 2 bases remained unmatched. The CDR3 extends over 14 amino acids. Germline CDR1 reads SGDLS; CDR2 reads YYNGEE. CDR3 coding DNA: TGTGCCAGCAGCTCGGGACAGGGGAACACTGAAGCTTTCTTT. This gives the protein CASSSGQGNTEAFF.

This chain joins TRBV4-3 and TRBJ2-7; possibly TRBD2 for D (7 bases). CDR3 length: 15 amino acids. Between the trimmed V and J ends, which lost 1 base and 3 bases, there was a span of 13 bases. Per the germline V gene, CDR1 is LGHNA and CDR2 is YSLEER. CDR3 residues: CASSQGKGGVYEQYF. As DNA, the CDR3 is TGCGCCAGCAGCCAAGGAAAGGGGGGGGTCTACGAGCAGTACTTC.